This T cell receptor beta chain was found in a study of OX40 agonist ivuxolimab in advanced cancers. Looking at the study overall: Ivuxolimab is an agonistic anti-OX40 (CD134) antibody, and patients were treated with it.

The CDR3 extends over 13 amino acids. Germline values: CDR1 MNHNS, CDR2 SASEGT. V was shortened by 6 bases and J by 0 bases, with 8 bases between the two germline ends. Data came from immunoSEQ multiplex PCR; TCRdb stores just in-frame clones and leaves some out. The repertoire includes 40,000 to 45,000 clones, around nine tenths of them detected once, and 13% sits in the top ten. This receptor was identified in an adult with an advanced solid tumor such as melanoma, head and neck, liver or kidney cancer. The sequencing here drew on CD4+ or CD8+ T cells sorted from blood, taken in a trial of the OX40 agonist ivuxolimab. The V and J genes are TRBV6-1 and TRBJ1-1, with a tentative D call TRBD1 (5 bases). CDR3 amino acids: CASRPTVNTEAFF. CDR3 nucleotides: TGTGCCAGCAGGCCGACAGTGAACACTGAAGCTTTCTTT.